This TCR beta chain was captured by sequencing in a study of shared clonotypes between healthy human individuals (TCRdb year 2020). Notes on the research overall: The cohort comprised two women and a few men aged 18 to 49 years. To increase sequencing depth and limit assay-specific biases, different laboratories used diverse techniques to prepare libraries and sequence TCR repertoires. For each donor, three plates each were used for CD4 naive and CD4 memory, two plates were used for CD8 naive, and one plate was used for CD8 memory. Blood TCR repertoires of a handful of healthy adults were deeply sequenced to estimate repertoire size and the extent of clonotype sharing between individuals. Per donor, leukapheresis produced somewhere between about 0.94 and 9 billion PBMCs. The paper as a whole reports these results and caveats: Clonotypes shared by all four sorted-subset donors showed higher generation probabilities than non-shared clonotypes. Larger estimated clonotype richness was generally found for naive subsets than for memory subsets. When a handful of donors were compared, the shared fraction of clonotypes was around 5% for naive CD4, about 4% for naive CD8, 2% to 2.5% for memory CD4, and 0.4% for memory CD8. Incomplete sequencing was indicated by rarefaction of sorted-subset datasets, despite the large sequencing depth. The small number of donors limited the genetic and exposure-history diversity represented. Pairwise subsampling led to the expectation that sequencing depth would affect the degree of clonotype sharing among donors. Sampling was limited to blood, and TCR repertoires in tissue likely differ from TCR repertoires in blood.

TCR CDR3 regions were amplified from genomic DNA by multiplex PCR using the deep immunoSEQ assay. Genomic DNA extracted from each cell subset was distributed evenly over all wells of several immunoSEQ 96-well plates, and each plate served as one replicate. For sorted subsets, each replicate PCR was loaded with 200 ng genomic DNA, equivalent to 30,000 or so T cell genomes. The purified libraries were quantified using a Qubit 3.0 fluorometer, sized with a Bioanalyzer 2100, and then quantified again using the KAPA Library Quantification kit. Every immunoSEQ 96-well plate was sequenced on a separate single-read 150-cycle Illumina NextSeq 550 flow cell. The original pipeline was this. The immunoSEQ output contained only junctional sequences without quality scores, so filtering could not match that applied to full-length reads. Sequences were annotated with PyIR, a Python wrapper for IgBLAST v1.9, and V/J genes and CDR3 were assigned using IMGT germline references. Reads with weak V/J assignments (E-value above 1e-6), missing CDR3, stop codons, out-of-frame junctions, or ambiguous translated residues were removed. A V3J clonotype was defined by an identical inferred V gene, J gene, and CDR3 amino acid sequence. Percentage overlap between repertoires was calculated by dividing the number of shared unique clonotypes by the size of the smaller repertoire. Richness of each repertoire was evaluated using RTK rarefaction, the Chao1 estimator, and Recon v2.1 estimates of unobserved clonotypes. OLGA was used to compute generation probabilities for all TCRbeta clonotypes that the gDNA method yielded from a few donors. What TCRdb holds here is the immuneACCESS table cut down to in-frame rearrangements. Part of the clones is not present; checked against another copy, under half of the missing clones reflect an unresolved V gene, and the others are unexplained. V, J and clone size reflect that table, while D and trimming were determined from the DNA. The table for this sample lists 980,000 or so clones; about three quarters of them were counted only once. The top ten clonotypes cover over 1.3% of the sample.

The table lists this clone with a few counts. Its antigen is currently not known. Base qualities are not provided; no much larger clone lies one nucleotide away. CDR1 and CDR2 were assigned from the germline V gene as SGDLS and YYNGEE. Germline trimming amounts to 6 bases on V and 4 bases on J, with 6 as the count of junction bases outside the gene matches. Measured from the cysteine to the phenylalanine, the CDR3 is 14 residues long. Just CDR3 DNA is preserved here, 42 bases in frame from base 1. The donors were healthy, HIV-negative adults with no recently reported acute infections or vaccinations. Every donor was a Caucasian adult residing in Nashville, Tennessee, USA. CD4+ T cells were enriched by magnetic negative selection, after which naive cells were positively selected on CD45RA and the negative fraction was taken as the memory subset. After blood collection by leukapheresis, PBMCs were isolated using Ficoll-Histopaque density gradient centrifugation and then cryopreserved in the vapor phase of liquid nitrogen. Purity and quantity of every magnetically sorted T cell population were checked by analytical flow cytometry. Each sorted fraction had its genomic DNA isolated and then quantified by UV absorbance on a Nanodrop 2000c.

Sequencing input: memory CD4+ T cells sorted from blood. This specimen's cell subset or site label, interpreted: CD45RA-negative fraction. The chain couples TRBV9 to TRBJ2-1, and 8 junctional nucleotides match TRBD1. The receptor's source is a man aged 18 to 29 in good health. The sequence in DNA is TGTGCCAGCACGGTGGGACAGGCGTACAATGAGCAGTTCTTC. Protein translation: CASTVGQAYNEQFF.